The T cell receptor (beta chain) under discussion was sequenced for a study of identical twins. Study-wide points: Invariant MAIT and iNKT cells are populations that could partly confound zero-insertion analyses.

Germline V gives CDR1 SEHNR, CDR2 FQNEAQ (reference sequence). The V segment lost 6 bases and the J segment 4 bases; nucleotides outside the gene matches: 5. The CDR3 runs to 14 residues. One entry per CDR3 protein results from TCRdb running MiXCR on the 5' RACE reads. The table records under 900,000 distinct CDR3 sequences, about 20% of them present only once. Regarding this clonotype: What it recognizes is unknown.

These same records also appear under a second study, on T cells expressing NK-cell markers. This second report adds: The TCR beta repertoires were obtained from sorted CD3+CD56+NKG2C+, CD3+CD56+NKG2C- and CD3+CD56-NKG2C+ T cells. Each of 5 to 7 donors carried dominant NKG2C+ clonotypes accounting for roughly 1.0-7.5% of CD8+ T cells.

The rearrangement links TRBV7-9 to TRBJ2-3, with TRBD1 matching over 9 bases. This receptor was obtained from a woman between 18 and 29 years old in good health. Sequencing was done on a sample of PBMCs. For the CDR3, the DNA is TGTGCCAGCAGATCCGGGACAGGGTCAGATACGCAGTATTTT. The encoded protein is CASRSGTGSDTQYF.